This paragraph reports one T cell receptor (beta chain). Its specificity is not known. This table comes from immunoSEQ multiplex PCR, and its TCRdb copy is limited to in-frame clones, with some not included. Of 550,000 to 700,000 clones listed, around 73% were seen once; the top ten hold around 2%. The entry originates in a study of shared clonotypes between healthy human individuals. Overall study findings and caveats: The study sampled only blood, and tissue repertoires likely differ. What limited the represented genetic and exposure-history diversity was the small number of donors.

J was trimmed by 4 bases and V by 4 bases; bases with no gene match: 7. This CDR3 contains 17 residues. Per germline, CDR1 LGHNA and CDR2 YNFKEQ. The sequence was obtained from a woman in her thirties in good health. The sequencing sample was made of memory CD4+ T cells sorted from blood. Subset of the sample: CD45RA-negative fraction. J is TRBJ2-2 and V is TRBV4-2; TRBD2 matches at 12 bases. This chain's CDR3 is CASSPRLAGESTGELFF. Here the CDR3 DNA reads TGTGCCAGCAGCCCGCGACTAGCGGGAGAGAGCACCGGGGAGCTGTTTTTT.